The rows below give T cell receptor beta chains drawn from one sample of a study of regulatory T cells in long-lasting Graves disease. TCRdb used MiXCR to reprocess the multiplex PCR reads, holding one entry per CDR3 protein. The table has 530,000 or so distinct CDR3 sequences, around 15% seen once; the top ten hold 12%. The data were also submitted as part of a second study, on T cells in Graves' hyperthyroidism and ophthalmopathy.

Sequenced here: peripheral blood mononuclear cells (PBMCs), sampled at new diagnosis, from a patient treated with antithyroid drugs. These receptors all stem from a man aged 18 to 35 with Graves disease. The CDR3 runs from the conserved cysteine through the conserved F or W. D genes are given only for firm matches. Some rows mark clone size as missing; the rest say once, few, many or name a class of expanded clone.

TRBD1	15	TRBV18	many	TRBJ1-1	CASSPKEQGRSEAFF	TGTGCCAGCTCACCAAAGGAACAGGGGCGATCTGAAGCTTTCTTT
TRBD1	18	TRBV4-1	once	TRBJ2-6	CASSQDGQGFYGANVLTF	TGCGCCAGCAGCCAAGACGGACAGGGGTTTTATGGGGCCAACGTCCTGACTTTC
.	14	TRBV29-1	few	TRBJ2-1	CSGSGESAYNEQFF	TGCAGCGGCTCCGGGGAGTCAGCCTACAATGAGCAGTTCTTC
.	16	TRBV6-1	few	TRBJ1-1	CASISEGSGRNTEAFF	TGTGCCAGCATTTCAGAGGGAAGCGGGAGAAACACTGAAGCTTTCTTT
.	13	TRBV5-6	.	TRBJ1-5	CASSLVGSQPQHF	TGTGCCAGCAGCTTGGTAGGATCTCAGCCCCAGCATTTT
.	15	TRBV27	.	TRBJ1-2	CASSLRRSGGYGYTF	TGTGCCAGCAGTTTAAGGCGTTCGGGGGGCTATGGCTACACCTTC
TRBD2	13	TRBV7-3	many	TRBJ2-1	CASGLATDNEQFF	TGTGCCAGCGGACTAGCCACCGACAATGAGCAGTTCTTC
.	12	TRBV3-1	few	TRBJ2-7	CASSPDPTEQYF	TGTGCCAGCAGCCCTGACCCCACCGAGCAGTACTTC
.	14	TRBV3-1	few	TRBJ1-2	CASSQEGDAYGYTF	TGTGCCAGCAGCCAAGAGGGGGATGCCTATGGCTACACCTTC
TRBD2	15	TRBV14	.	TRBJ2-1	CASRLGGRADDEQFF	TGTGCCAGCAGATTAGGCGGGAGGGCCGACGATGAGCAGTTCTTC
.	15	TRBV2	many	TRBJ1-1	CASSELGPGFTEAFF	TGTGCCAGCAGTGAACTTGGGCCGGGCTTCACTGAAGCTTTCTTT
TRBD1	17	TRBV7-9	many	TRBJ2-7	CASSLEGTGDLTYEQYF	TGTGCCAGCAGCTTAGAAGGGACAGGGGACCTCACCTACGAGCAGTACTTC
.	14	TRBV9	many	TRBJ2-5	CASSVGVAQETQYF	TGTGCCAGCAGCGTAGGGGTAGCTCAGGAGACCCAGTACTTC
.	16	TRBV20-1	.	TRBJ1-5	CSARETGRPSNQPQHF	TGCAGTGCTAGAGAGACGGGCAGACCCTCCAATCAGCCCCAGCATTTT
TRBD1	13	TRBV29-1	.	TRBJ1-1	CSTIRGLNTEAFF	TGCAGCACGATCAGGGGGCTGAACACTGAAGCTTTCTTT
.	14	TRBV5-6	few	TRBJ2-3	CASSLVGSVNTQYF	TGTGCCAGCAGCCTGGTCGGGAGCGTAAATACGCAGTATTTT
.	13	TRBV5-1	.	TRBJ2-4	CASSLEQKNIQYF	TGCGCCAGCAGCTTGGAACAGAAAAACATTCAGTACTTC
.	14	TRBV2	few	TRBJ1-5	CASSRDTLYQPQHF	TGTGCCAGCAGCCGGGACACCCTCTATCAGCCCCAGCATTTT
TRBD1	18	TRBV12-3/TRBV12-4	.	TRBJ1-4	CASSPGTGGGGGNEKLFF	TGTGCCAGCAGCCCCGGGACAGGCGGGGGCGGGGGAAATGAAAAACTGTTTTTT
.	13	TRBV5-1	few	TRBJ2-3	CASSLSPSDTQYF	TGCGCCAGCAGCTTGTCCCCATCGGATACGCAGTATTTT
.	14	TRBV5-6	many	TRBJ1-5	CASSGGQGYQPQHF	TGTGCCAGCAGCGGAGGGCAGGGGTATCAGCCCCAGCATTTT
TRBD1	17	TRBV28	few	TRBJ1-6	CASSFITGGEGNSPLHF	TGTGCCAGCAGTTTTATTACAGGGGGCGAGGGAAATTCACCCCTCCACTTT
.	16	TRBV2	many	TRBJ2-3	CASSEGHTSSTDTQYF	TGTGCCAGCAGTGAAGGACACACTAGTTCCACAGATACGCAGTATTTT